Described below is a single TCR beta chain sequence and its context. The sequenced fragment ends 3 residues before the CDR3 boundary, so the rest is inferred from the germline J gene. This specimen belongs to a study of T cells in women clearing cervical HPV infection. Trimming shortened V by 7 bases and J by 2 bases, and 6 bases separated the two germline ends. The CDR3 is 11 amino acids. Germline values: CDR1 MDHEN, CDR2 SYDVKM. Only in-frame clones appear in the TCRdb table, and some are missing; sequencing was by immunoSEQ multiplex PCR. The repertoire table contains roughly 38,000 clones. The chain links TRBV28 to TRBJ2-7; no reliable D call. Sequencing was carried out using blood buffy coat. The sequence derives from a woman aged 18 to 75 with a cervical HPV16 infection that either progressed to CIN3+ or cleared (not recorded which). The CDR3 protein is CASTDTYEQYF. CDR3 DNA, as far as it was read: TGTGCCAGCACCGACACCTACGAG.